This T cell receptor beta chain is from a study of neoadjuvant nivolumab and ipilimumab in lung cancer. The wider study: Nivolumab 3 mg/kg was given days 1, 15 and 29, plus ipilimumab 1 mg/kg day 1 in combination. Whole-study results and caveats: Compared with tumor-adjacent uninvolved lung, resected tumors showed greater richness and clonality. Pretherapy blood TCR richness correlated positively with resected tumor richness.

A word on this clone: The antigen remains unidentified.

Germline values: CDR1 SGHRS, CDR2 YFSETQ. V lost 4 bases to trimming and J lost 7 bases, with 14 bases between them. This CDR3 is built from 13 residues. Assay used: immunoSEQ multiplex PCR; TCRdb lists only in-frame clones, some missing. The sample includes 20,000 to 25,000 clones, more than 65% of them seen just once. The chain is built from TRBV5-1 and TRBJ2-5, with D hard to call. This specimen consisted of peripheral blood, obtained before neoadjuvant nivolumab, alone or with ipilimumab. The sequence was collected from an adult with non-small cell lung cancer. In DNA form, the CDR3 reads TGCGCCAGCAGCACTGGACCAGGCGGGACCCAGTACTTC. Its translation is CASSTGPGGTQYF.